The text below deals with one TCR beta chain. The antigen is undetermined. Other DNA sequences from this sample encode an identical CDR3 as well. This sample is part of a study of cytomegalovirus exposure and HLA in healthy donors. Trimming left V 0 bases short and J 2 bases short, with 10 bases between. CDR3 size: 15 residues. Germline CDR1 SGHRS, CDR2 YFSETQ. Study-level results: At a 0.05 false discovery rate, a later analysis found 15,000 to 20,000 TCR beta sequences to be associated with HLA alleles. Most likely, a cluster of highly shared sequence variants arose as a sequencing artifact.

Use of 60 Vbeta and 13 Jbeta primers characterized the PCR. Profiled with immunoSEQ multiplex PCR; TCRdb holds only in-frame clones, not every one. This table holds 160,000 or so clones, around 85% found once. The TCR originated in a man aged 40-50 years in good health and CMV-seronegative. V and J are TRBV5-1 and TRBJ2-3; D might be TRBD2 (6 bases). The sample taken for sequencing was PBMCs. The CDR3 coding sequence is TGCGCCAGCAGCTTGGACGGGACTTCCACAGATACGCAGTATTTT. Amino acids: CASSLDGTSTDTQYF. Supplemented by reference TRBV5-1 and TRBJ2-3, the full variable domain reads KAGVTQTPRYLIKTRGQQVTLSCSPISGHRSVSWYQQTPGQGLQFLFEYFSETQRNKGNFPGRFSGRQFSNSRSEMNVSTLELGDSALYLCASSLDGTSTDTQYFGPGTRLTVL.